Only one count was recorded for the clone carrying this TCR beta chain. Treatment meaning: preoperative locoregional IRX-2 cytokine immunotherapy. The record originates from a study of preoperative IRX-2 immunotherapy in early breast cancer. Measured with immunoSEQ multiplex PCR; TCRdb has only the in-frame clones, and not every one. The sample yields about 62,000 clones, 94% seen once. The CDR3 is 17 residues long. Unmatched junction bases numbered 8, after V lost 2 bases and J lost 0 bases. Germline V gene lookup returns CDR1 SGHRS and CDR2 YFSETQ. The receptor was derived from a human donor with breast cancer. The chain is built from TRBV5-1 and TRBJ2-3; TRBD2 aligns across 8 bases. The sample was collected from a patient treated with IRX-2 immunotherapy. CDR3 bases: TGCGCCAGCAGCTTCCGCCCGGGAGGGCCGAGCACAGATACGCAGTATTTT. Protein product: CASSFRPGGPSTDTQYF.